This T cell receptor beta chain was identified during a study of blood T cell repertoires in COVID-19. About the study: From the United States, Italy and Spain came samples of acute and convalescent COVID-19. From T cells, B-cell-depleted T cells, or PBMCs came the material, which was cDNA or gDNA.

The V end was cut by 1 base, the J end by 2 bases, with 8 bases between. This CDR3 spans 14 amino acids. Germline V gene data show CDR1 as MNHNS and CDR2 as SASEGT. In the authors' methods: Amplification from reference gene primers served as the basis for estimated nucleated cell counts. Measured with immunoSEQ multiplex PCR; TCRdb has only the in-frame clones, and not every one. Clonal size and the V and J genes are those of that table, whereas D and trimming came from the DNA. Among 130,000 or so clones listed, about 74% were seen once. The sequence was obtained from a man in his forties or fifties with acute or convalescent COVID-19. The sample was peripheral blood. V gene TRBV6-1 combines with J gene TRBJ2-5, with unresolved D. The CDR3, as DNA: TGTGCCAGCAGTGAAGATCTCTTACAAGAGACCCAGTACTTC. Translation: CASSEDLLQETQYF.